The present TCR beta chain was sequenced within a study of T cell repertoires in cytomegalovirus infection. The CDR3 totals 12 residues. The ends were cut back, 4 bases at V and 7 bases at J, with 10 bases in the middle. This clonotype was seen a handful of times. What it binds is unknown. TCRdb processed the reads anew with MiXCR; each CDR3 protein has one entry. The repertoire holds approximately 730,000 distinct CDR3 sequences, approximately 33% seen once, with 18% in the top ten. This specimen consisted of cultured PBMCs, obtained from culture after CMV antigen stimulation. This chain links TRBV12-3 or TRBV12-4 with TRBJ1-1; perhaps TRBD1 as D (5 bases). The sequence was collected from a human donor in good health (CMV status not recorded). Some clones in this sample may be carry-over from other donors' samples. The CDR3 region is CASSSWDGEAFF. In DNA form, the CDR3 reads TGTGCCAGCAGTTCATGGGACGGTGAAGCTTTCTTT.